This is a list of T cell receptor beta chains from one sample in a study of cytomegalovirus exposure and HLA in healthy donors. Measured with immunoSEQ multiplex PCR; TCRdb has only the in-frame clones, and not every one. The sample shows about 200,000 clones, and roughly 0.98% sits with its ten largest clones. Sequenced input: PBMCs. The origin of the receptors is a young woman in good health and CMV-seropositive. CDR3s include the opening cysteine and the closing phenylalanine or tryptophan. The D gene is left open where the match is weak.

cdr3_length d_call j_call v_call cdr3_nt cdr3_aa
17 - TRBJ2-3 TRBV4-3 TGCGCCAGCAGCCAAGATCCGGGCAGGGGCAAGGGGGATACGCAGTATTTT CASSQDPGRGKGDTQYF
13 - TRBJ1-6 TRBV18 TGTGCCAGCTCAAGCCAGGGGAATTCACCCCTCCACTTT CASSSQGNSPLHF
16 TRBD2 TRBJ2-3 TRBV5-4 TGTGCCAGCACCCGGGGGGGCGGGGGAAGCACAGATACGCAGTATTTT CASTRGGGGSTDTQYF
15 TRBD2 TRBJ2-2 TRBV9 TGTGCTACCTCCAGACTAGCGGGCTTTGGGGGGGAGCTGTTTTTT CATSRLAGFGGELFF
15 TRBD2 TRBJ2-1 TRBV7-2 TGTGCCAGCAGCTTACTAGCGGGAATCTACAATGAGCAGTTCTTC CASSLLAGIYNEQFF
13 - TRBJ2-5 TRBV7-8 TGTGCCAGCAGCTTAACTCGGCAAGAGACCCAGTACTTC CASSLTRQETQYF
11 - TRBJ1-2 TRBV6-5 TGTGCCAGCGGGACATTGTATGGCTACACCTTC CASGTLYGYTF
12 - TRBJ1-1 TRBV5-1 TGCGCCAGCAGCTTGGGAGTCACTGAAGCTTTCTTT CASSLGVTEAFF
15 - TRBJ1-6 TRBV5-4 TGTGCCGGCAGCTACCTGGACGGGGTTAATTCACCCCTCCACTTT CAGSYLDGVNSPLHF
12 TRBD1 TRBJ1-1 TRBV5-5 TGTGCCAGCAGCCCAGGGGGCACTGAAGCTTTCTTT CASSPGGTEAFF
13 - TRBJ1-4 TRBV6-5 TGTGCCAGCAGCCGACCTTGGGAGGAAAAACTGTTTTTT CASSRPWEEKLFF
15 TRBD1 TRBJ1-5 TRBV2 TGTGCCAGCAGTGTGGGACAGGGGGGTGGTCAGCCCCAGCATTTT CASSVGQGGGQPQHF
18 TRBD2 TRBJ2-2 TRBV7-6 TGTGCCAGCAGCTTGGGCGGGGGGGCCCTCGCGAACACCGGGGAGCTGTTTTTT CASSLGGGALANTGELFF
15 - TRBJ1-4 TRBV19 TGTGCCAGTAGTATACAGGGTTTCGGGAGTGAAAAACTGTTTTTT CASSIQGFGSEKLFF
14 - TRBJ2-1 TRBV7-2 TGTGCCAGCAGCTACAGACTGGGGGCGGAGGAGCAGTTCTTC CASSYRLGAEEQFF
17 - TRBJ1-4 TRBV12-5 TGTGCTAGTGGTTTGGTACTGGGGGCAGTCACTAATGAAAAACTGTTTTTT CASGLVLGAVTNEKLFF
16 TRBD1 TRBJ1-1 TRBV5-4 TGTGCCAGCATCAGGGGGGTTGGACAGGCGGCCCCTGAAGCTTTCTTT CASIRGVGQAAPEAFF
13 - TRBJ2-2 TRBV7-7 TGTGCCAGCAGCTCTAGTTTATCCGGGGAGCTGTTTTTT CASSSSLSGELFF
15 - TRBJ1-1 TRBV5-6 TGTGCCAGCAGTCGTGGGGGGAGCGGGAACACTGAAGCTTTCTTT CASSRGGSGNTEAFF
11 TRBD1 TRBJ2-7 TRBV10-3 TGTGCCACCTGGGACAGGTACGAGCAGTACTTC CATWDRYEQYF
15 TRBD1 TRBJ1-1 TRBV27 TGTGCCAGCAGTCTCCTCTGGGGACAGGATCTTGAAGCTTTCTTT CASSLLWGQDLEAFF
16 TRBD1 TRBJ1-2 TRBV5-1 TGCGCCAGCAGCCTACTCTCCGGGACAGGCATTTTCGGGTTAACCTTC CASSLLSGTGIFGLTF
15 - TRBJ1-1 TRBV14 TGTGCCAGCAGCCAAGGGAGGGAGGTGAGCACTGAAGCTTTCTTT CASSQGREVSTEAFF
16 - TRBJ2-1 TRBV5-1 TGCGCCAGCAGCTCCCGGGACGGCGGTGGGGGGAATGAGCAGTTCTTC CASSSRDGGGGNEQFF
14 TRBD1 TRBJ2-7 TRBV19 TGTGCCAGTAGCGGACAGGGATTCTCCTACGAGCAGTACTTC CASSGQGFSYEQYF
14 - TRBJ1-1 TRBV25-1 TGTGCCAGCAGTGAACAGGGGATTGGCACTGAAGCTTTCTTT CASSEQGIGTEAFF
17 TRBD1 TRBJ1-2 TRBV5-1 TGCGCCAGCAGCTTGGCGGGACAGGGGACAATAGGCTATGGCTACACCTTC CASSLAGQGTIGYGYTF
16 - TRBJ2-3 TRBV6-5 TGTGCCAGCAGTTACTCTCGGACTGCGCCCACAGATACGCAGTATTTT CASSYSRTAPTDTQYF
15 TRBD1 TRBJ1-2 TRBV2 TGTGCCAGCAGTGAACGACAGGGCCACAACTATGGCTACACCTTC CASSERQGHNYGYTF
15 - TRBJ1-4 TRBV18 TGTGCCAGCTCACCGGGGGCAGCACTGGAGGAAAAACTGTTTTTT CASSPGAALEEKLFF
14 - TRBJ1-5 TRBV5-6 TGTGCCAGCAGCACAGAGGGGGGGGATCAGCCCCAGCATTTT CASSTEGGDQPQHF
15 TRBD2 TRBJ2-1 TRBV9 TGTGCCAGCAGCGTAGGACTAGCGGTTAACAATGAGCAGTTCTTC CASSVGLAVNNEQFF
12 - TRBJ2-5 TRBV7-8 TGTGCCAGCAGCTTGGGGCACGAGACCCAGTACTTC CASSLGHETQYF
15 - TRBJ1-1 TRBV7-9 TGTGCCAGCAGCCCCGGATGGGGGCAGCAGGCTGAAGCTTTCTTT CASSPGWGQQAEAFF
14 - TRBJ2-7 TRBV5-1 TGCGCCAGCAGCTTAGCGGTGTCCACCTACGAGCAGTACTTC CASSLAVSTYEQYF
13 TRBD1 TRBJ1-2 TRBV25-1 TGTGCCAGCTACCGGGACAGTGATTATGGCTACACCTTC CASYRDSDYGYTF
14 - TRBJ2-7 TRBV7-9 TGTGCCAGCAGCGCCCCAGGCAAGATCTACGAGCAGTACTTC CASSAPGKIYEQYF
11 - TRBJ2-7 TRBV30 TGTGCCTGGAGTGTAAGCGACGAGCAGTACTTC CAWSVSDEQYF
14 - TRBJ2-2 TRBV18 TGTGCCAGCTCACCCCCCTCGGTCTCCGGGGAGCTGTTTTTT CASSPPSVSGELFF
14 - TRBJ2-1 TRBV4-2 TGTGCCAGCAGCCAAGGACAGAGGAACAATGAGCAGTTCTTC CASSQGQRNNEQFF
15 - TRBJ2-5 TRBV29-1 TGCAGCGTTGTAGGAGGCAGGGGCTTTGGGGAGACCCAGTACTTC CSVVGGRGFGETQYF
16 - TRBJ2-3 TRBV7-8 TGTGCCAGCAGCTTGTCACGACAGAGAAACACAGATACGCAGTATTTT CASSLSRQRNTDTQYF
15 - TRBJ1-2 TRBV5-1 TGCGCCAGCAGCCCCCTCCGAGGGTACGACTATGGCTACACCTTC CASSPLRGYDYGYTF
13 - TRBJ1-1 TRBV14 TGTGCCAGCAGCCAAGTCCAGAACACTGAAGCTTTCTTT CASSQVQNTEAFF
13 - TRBJ2-3 TRBV27 TGTGCCGGGGCCCGCAGGGACACAGATACGCAGTATTTT CAGARRDTDTQYF
15 TRBD1 TRBJ1-5 TRBV19 TGTGCCAGTAGGCCACAGGGGGCGAGCAATCAGCCCCAGCATTTT CASRPQGASNQPQHF
16 TRBD2 TRBJ2-1 TRBV7-2 TGTGCCAGCAGCTCGGGACTAGCGTTGAGATACAATGAGCAGTTCTTC CASSSGLALRYNEQFF
15 - TRBJ1-5 TRBV6-5 TGTGCCAGCAGTTACCCAGGACAATTCAATCAGCCCCAGCATTTT CASSYPGQFNQPQHF
14 - TRBJ2-6 TRBV6-5 TGTGCCAGCAAAACAGGGACCGGGGCCAACGTCCTGACTTTC CASKTGTGANVLTF
13 - TRBJ1-1 TRBV7-6 TGTGCCAGCAGCTTAACAGTTAACACTGAAGCTTTCTTT CASSLTVNTEAFF
17 TRBD2 TRBJ2-5 TRBV14 TGTGCCAGCAGCCAAGGACTAGCGGGAGTCGGTCTAGAGACCCAGTACTTC CASSQGLAGVGLETQYF
16 - TRBJ1-1 TRBV28 TGTGCCAGCAGTTTGGAGGGGTTCCCCCTGAACACTGAAGCTTTCTTT CASSLEGFPLNTEAFF